The present T cell receptor (beta chain) was sequenced within a study of blood T cell repertoires in COVID-19. Germline V lookup: CDR1 MDHEN, CDR2 SYDVKM. V gave up 5 bases and J gave up 0 bases, with 11 bases separating them. The CDR3 consists of 15 residues. This table comes from immunoSEQ multiplex PCR, and its TCRdb copy is limited to in-frame clones, with some not included. The sample includes under 200,000 clones, around 79% of them seen just once. This TCR was sampled from a man in his 60s with active or convalescent COVID-19. The rearrangement joins TRBV28 to TRBJ1-5; D call uncertain. Sequencing was carried out using peripheral blood. CDR3 amino acids: CASSRPPLSNQPQHF. DNA of the CDR3: TGTGCCAGCAGTCGCCCCCCACTTAGCAATCAGCCCCAGCATTTT.